One and the same sample provided the 2 T cell receptor beta chains below, sequenced in a study of T cell changes during pregnancy in multiple sclerosis. Sequencing was performed with immunoSEQ multiplex PCR; in TCRdb, only in-frame clones are kept and a portion is missing. The data contain around 31,000 clones, just over 90% of them singletons. The input for sequencing was CD8+ T cells from peripheral blood mononuclear cells, taken in the second trimester of pregnancy. The receptors here all came from a female donor with multiple sclerosis, enrolled in a pregnancy study.

The chain carries TRBV11-2 and TRBJ2-1, with D perhaps matching TRBD2 (6 bases). The V and J ends lost 1 base and 0 bases respectively, with 7 bases between them. The CDR3 covers 15 residues. Per germline, CDR1 SGHAT and CDR2 FQNNGV. The CDR3 coding sequence is TGTGCCAGCAGCTTAGGGAGGGCCTCCTACAATGAGCAGTTCTTC. Translated, it gives CASSLGRASYNEQFF. The full variable domain, in which reference TRBV11-2 and TRBJ2-1 provide the parts outside the CDR3, is EAGVAQSPRYKIIEKRQSVAFWCNPISGHATLYWYQQILGQGPKLLIQFQNNGVVDDSQLPKDRFSAERLKGVDSTLKIQPAKLEDSAVYLCASSLGRASYNEQFFGPGTRLTVL.

This clone has a single count. This chain joins TRBV5-4 and TRBJ2-7; 11 bases are shared with TRBD2. After removal of 4 bases from V and 3 bases from J, the junction contained 6 bases not matched to a gene. Germline CDR1 and CDR2: SGHNT and YYREEE (reference sequence). This CDR3 has 15 amino acids. CDR3 nucleotides: TGTGCCAGCAGCCTTACTAGCGGGAGTAGCTACGAGCAGTACTTC. This sequence encodes CASSLTSGSSYEQYF.